The next 20 T cell receptor beta chains were all read from a single sample in a study of monozygotic twins with inflammatory bowel disease. TCRdb reprocessed the 5' RACE reads; each CDR3 protein has one entry and no DNA is given. The listing contains a few hundred thousand distinct CDR3 sequences. Specimen: blood. These receptors all come from a human donor with ulcerative colitis or Crohn's disease, or a healthy co-twin of an affected twin (not recorded which).

This rearrangement joins TRBV27 to TRBJ1-4. CDR3 length equals 18 residues. CDR1 MNHEY and CDR2 SMNVEV come from the germline V gene (reference sequence). CDR3 residues: CASSLLRQGPWVGEKLFF.

This sequence joins TRBV5-1 and TRBJ2-3; the TRBD2 assignment by TCRdb is unverifiable without DNA. Per germline, CDR1 SGHRS and CDR2 YFSETQ. The CDR3 sequence is 16 residues long. The CDR3 here is CASSKGTSGTGDTQYF.

This rearrangement joins TRBV5-1 to TRBJ2-3; TCRdb names TRBD1, which stays unverified in the absence of DNA. The V gene's germline CDR1 is SGHRS and CDR2 YFSETQ. The CDR3 covers 14 residues. The CDR3 region is CASSLEGGTDTQYF.

The V call is TRBV12-3 or TRBV12-4, the J call TRBJ1-2. This CDR3 contains 14 residues. This chain's CDR3 is CASTSAGTSYGYTF.

The V and J genes are TRBV20-1 and TRBJ2-5; TCRdb's assignment of TRBD1 cannot be checked, as there is no DNA. The CDR3 has 14 amino acids. Germline V gene lookup returns CDR1 DFQATT and CDR2 SNEGSKA (reference sequence). The CDR3 here is CSAKYGHREKTQYF.

The V gene is TRBV4-2, the J gene TRBJ2-4; TCRdb proposes TRBD2, but this gene call is untestable without DNA. The CDR3 consists of 16 residues. Germline V gene data show CDR1 as LGHNA and CDR2 as YNFKEQ. The CDR3 spells CASSQEPAVAKNIQYF.

V usage is TRBV5-1 and J usage is TRBJ2-1; without DNA, the TCRdb call of TRBD1 cannot be checked. The CDR3 loop spans 16 amino acids. Germline V gives CDR1 SGHRS, CDR2 YFSETQ. The chain's CDR3 is CASALPGTASYNEQFF.

This chain links TRBV20-1 with TRBJ2-2; the D gene TCRdb calls, TRBD2, cannot be checked with no DNA. The CDR3 has 12 residues. Germline CDR1 reads DFQATT; CDR2 reads SNEGSKA (reference sequence). CDR3: CSARPGPRELFF.

V is TRBV20-1 and J is TRBJ2-1; TCRdb proposes TRBD2, but this gene call is untestable without DNA. The CDR3 has 15 residues. Germline CDR1 DFQATT, CDR2 SNEGSKA (reference sequence). CDR3 in amino acids: CSAYGTSQLRSSQFF.

The rearrangement links TRBV6-5 to TRBJ1-5. CDR3 length: 15 residues. The germline gives CDR1 MNHEY, CDR2 SVGAGI. CDR3 sequence: CASSSGRGIGQPQHF.

The J gene is TRBJ2-4, the V gene TRBV28; TCRdb gives TRBD1 as the D gene, but with no DNA this cannot be confirmed. This CDR3 contains 15 residues. Germline lookup yields CDR1 MDHEN and CDR2 SYDVKM. This CDR3 is CASSLTGTVKNIQYF.

The rearrangement joins TRBV9 to TRBJ2-1; without DNA, the TCRdb call of TRBD2 cannot be checked. CDR3 length: 15 residues. The V gene's germline CDR1 is SGDLS and CDR2 YYNGEE. Here the CDR3 reads CASSTTSGGDNEQFF. The full variable domain, completed using reference TRBV9 and TRBJ2-1, is DSGVTQTPKHLITATGQRVTLRCSPRSGDLSVYWYQQSLDQGLQFLIQYYNGEERAKGNILERFSAQQFPDLHSELNLSSLELGDSALYFCASSTTSGGDNEQFFGPGTRLTVL.

The CDR3: CASSHKEGGGSYNSPLHF. V gene TRBV4-3 combines with J gene TRBJ1-6; TCRdb's D call of TRBD1 is untestable without DNA. The CDR3 extends over 18 amino acids. Germline V gene lookup returns CDR1 LGHNA and CDR2 YSLEER.

This chain links TRBV6-2 or TRBV6-3 with TRBJ1-2; TCRdb selects TRBD1, and the lack of DNA leaves this call unchecked. CDR3 size: 16 residues. Germline V gives CDR1 MNHEY, CDR2 SVGEGT. CDR3 loop: CASSYSLRQDDYGYTF.

The chain carries TRBV2 and TRBJ2-1; lacking DNA, the TRBD2 call made by TCRdb goes unchecked. The CDR3 length is 15 residues. Germline loops: CDR1 SNHLY, CDR2 FYNNEI. Here the CDR3 reads CASSGLADYVNEQFF. The full variable domain, completed using reference TRBV2 and TRBJ2-1, is EPEVTQTPSHQVTQMGQEVILRCVPISNHLYFYWYRQILGQKVEFLVSFYNNEISEKSEIFDDQFSVERPDGSNFTLKIRSTKLEDSAMYFCASSGLADYVNEQFFGPGTRLTVL.

This chain connects TRBV28 to TRBJ2-7. The CDR3 extends over 14 amino acids. Germline CDR1 reads MDHEN; CDR2 reads SYDVKM. CDR3 region: CASSLYGGLYEQYF. The full variable domain, completed using reference TRBV28 and TRBJ2-7, is DVKVTQSSRYLVKRTGEKVFLECVQDMDHENMFWYRQDPGLGLRLIYFSYDVKMKEKGDIPEGYSVSREKKERFSLILESASTNQTSMYLCASSLYGGLYEQYFGPGTRLTVT.

This rearrangement joins TRBV5-1 to TRBJ2-1; TCRdb selects TRBD2, and the lack of DNA leaves this call unchecked. This CDR3 is 15 amino acids long. Germline CDR1 reads SGHRS; CDR2 reads YFSETQ. CDR3: CASSLAASSGGEQFF.

The chain's CDR3 is CASSPGDSRREPQHF. The chain links TRBV12-3 or TRBV12-4 to TRBJ1-5. This CDR3 has 15 amino acids.

The chain recombines TRBV29-1 with TRBJ2-2. The CDR3 contains 12 residues. Germline CDR1 reads SQVTM; CDR2 reads ANQGSEA. The CDR3 sequence is CSVAGEAGELFF.

The V gene is TRBV7-8, the J gene TRBJ2-3; no DNA is available, so the TRBD2 call from TCRdb remains unchecked. CDR1 is SGHVS and CDR2 is FQNEAQ in the germline V gene. The CDR3 loop spans 16 amino acids. CDR3: CASSFLRGTSTDTQYF.